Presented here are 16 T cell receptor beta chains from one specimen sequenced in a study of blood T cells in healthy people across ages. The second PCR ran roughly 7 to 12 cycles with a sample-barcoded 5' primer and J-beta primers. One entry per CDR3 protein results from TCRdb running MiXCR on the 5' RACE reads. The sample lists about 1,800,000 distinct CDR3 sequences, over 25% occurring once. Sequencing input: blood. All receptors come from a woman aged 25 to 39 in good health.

In DNA, the CDR3 is TGCGCCAGCAGCTTGGCTGGGAGGACTTCGTACGATGAGCAGTTCTTC. Its translation is CASSLAGRTSYDEQFF. This rearrangement joins TRBV5-1 to TRBJ2-1, with D perhaps matching TRBD2 (6 bases). In germline, CDR1 is SGHRS, CDR2 YFSETQ. V was shortened by 0 bases and J by 8 bases, with 18 bases between the two germline ends. CDR3 length: 16 amino acids.

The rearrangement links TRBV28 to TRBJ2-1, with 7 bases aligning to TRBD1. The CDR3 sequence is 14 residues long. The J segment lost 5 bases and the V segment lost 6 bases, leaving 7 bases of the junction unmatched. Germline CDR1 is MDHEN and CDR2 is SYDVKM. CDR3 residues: CASRSSDRNNEQFF. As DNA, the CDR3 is TGTGCCAGCAGGTCCTCGGACAGGAACAATGAGCAGTTCTTC.

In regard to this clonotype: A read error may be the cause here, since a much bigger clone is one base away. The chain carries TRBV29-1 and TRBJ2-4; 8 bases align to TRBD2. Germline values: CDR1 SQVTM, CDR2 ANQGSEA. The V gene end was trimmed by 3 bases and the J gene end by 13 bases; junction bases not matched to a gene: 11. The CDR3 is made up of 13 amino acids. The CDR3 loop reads CSVDSGNYNEQYF. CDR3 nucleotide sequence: TGCAGCGTTGATAGCGGGAATTACAATGAGCAGTACTTC.

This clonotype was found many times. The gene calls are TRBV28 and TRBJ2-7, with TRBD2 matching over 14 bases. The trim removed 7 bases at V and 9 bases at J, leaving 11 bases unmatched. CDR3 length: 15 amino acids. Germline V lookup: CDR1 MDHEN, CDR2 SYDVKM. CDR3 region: CASTTGGTSGRLQYF. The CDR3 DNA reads TGTGCCAGCACCACCGGCGGGACTAGCGGGAGATTGCAGTACTTC.

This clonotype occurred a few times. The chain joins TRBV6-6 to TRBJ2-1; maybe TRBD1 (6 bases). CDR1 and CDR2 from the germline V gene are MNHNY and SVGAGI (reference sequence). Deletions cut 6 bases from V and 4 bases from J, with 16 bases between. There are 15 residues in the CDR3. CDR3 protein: CASSPPKGGYNEQFF. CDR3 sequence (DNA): TGTGCCAGCAGCCCCCCGAAAGGGGGTTACAATGAGCAGTTCTTC.

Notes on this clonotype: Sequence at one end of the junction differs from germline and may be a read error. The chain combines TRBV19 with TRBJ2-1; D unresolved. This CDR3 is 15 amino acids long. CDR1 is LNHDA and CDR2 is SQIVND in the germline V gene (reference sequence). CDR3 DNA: TGTGTCAGTAGCCGAGAATCCCCGGGTAAGGATGAGCAGTTCTTC. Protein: CVSSRESPGKDEQFF.

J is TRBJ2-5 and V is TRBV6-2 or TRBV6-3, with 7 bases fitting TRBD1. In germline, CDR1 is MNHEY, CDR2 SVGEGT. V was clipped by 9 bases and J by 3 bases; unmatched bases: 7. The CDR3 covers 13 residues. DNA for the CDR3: TGTGCCAGTGGATCGACAGGGAAAGAGACCCAGTACTTC. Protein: CASGSTGKETQYF.

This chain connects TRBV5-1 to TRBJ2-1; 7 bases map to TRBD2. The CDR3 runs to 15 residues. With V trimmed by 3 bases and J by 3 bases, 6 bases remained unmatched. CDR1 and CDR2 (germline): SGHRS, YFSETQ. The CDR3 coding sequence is TGCGCCAGCAGCTCCCTAGCGGACGTCTACAATGAGCAGTTCTTC. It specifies CASSSLADVYNEQFF.

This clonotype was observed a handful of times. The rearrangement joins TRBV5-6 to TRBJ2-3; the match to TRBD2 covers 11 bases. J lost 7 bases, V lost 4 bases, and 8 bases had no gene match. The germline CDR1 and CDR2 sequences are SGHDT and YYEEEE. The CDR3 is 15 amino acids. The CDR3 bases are TGTGCCAGCAGCCCCGAACTAGCGGGGGTGTATACGCAGTATTTT. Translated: CASSPELAGVYTQYF.

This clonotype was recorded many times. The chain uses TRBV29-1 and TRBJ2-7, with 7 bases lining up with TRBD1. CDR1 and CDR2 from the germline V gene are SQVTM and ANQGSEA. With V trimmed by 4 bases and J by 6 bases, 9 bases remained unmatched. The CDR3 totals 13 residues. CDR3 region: CSVVGDRDAEQYF. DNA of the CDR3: TGCAGCGTTGTCGGTGACAGGGATGCCGAGCAGTACTTC.

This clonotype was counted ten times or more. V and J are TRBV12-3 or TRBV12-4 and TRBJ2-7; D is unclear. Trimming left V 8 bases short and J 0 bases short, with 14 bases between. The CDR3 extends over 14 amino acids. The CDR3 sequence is CASSVELSSYEQYF. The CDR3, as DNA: TGTGCCAGCTCGGTAGAGCTAAGCTCCTACGAGCAGTACTTC.

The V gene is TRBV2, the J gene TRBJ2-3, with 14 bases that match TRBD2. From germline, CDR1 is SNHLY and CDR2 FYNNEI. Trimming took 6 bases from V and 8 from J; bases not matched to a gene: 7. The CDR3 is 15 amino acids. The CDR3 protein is CASRDGLAGGVTQYF. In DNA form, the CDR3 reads TGTGCCAGCAGGGATGGACTAGCGGGAGGTGTTACGCAGTATTTT.

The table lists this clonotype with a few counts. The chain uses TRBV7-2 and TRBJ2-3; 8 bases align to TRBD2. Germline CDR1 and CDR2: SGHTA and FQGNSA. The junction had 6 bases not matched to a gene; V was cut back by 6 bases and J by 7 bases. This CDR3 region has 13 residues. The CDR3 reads CASREAGAYTQYF. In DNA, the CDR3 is TGTGCCAGCAGAGAAGCGGGAGCGTATACGCAGTATTTT.

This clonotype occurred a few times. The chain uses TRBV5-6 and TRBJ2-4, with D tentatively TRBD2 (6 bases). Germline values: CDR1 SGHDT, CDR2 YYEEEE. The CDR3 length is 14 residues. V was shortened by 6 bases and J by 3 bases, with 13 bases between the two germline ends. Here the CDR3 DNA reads TGTGCCAGCACCGAACGACTAGTCAAAAACATTCAGTACTTC. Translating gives CASTERLVKNIQYF.

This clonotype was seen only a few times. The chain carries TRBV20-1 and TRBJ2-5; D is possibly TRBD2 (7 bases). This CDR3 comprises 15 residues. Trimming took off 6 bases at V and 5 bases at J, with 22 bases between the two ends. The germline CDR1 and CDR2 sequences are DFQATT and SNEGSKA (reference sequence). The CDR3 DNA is TGCAGTGCCACAAAACGAGGGGGGGCGGCGGAGACCCAGTACTTC. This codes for CSATKRGGAAETQYF.

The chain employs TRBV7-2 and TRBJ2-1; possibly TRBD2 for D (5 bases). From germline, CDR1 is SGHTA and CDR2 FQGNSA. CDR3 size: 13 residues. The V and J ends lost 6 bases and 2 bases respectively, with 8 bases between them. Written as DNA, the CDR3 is TGTGCCAGCAGAGGGCGGGCCTACAATGAGCAGTTCTTC. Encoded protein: CASRGRAYNEQFF.